The clone carrying this T cell receptor beta chain was seen only once. The sample is drawn from a study of blood T cell repertoires in COVID-19. Clones were sequenced by immunoSEQ multiplex PCR, and TCRdb holds only the in-frame ones, with some missing. Among about 180,000 clones listed, more than 70% were seen once. Germline V gives CDR1 ENHRY, CDR2 SYGVKD. J lost 8 bases, V lost 2 bases, and 7 bases had no gene match. The CDR3 contains 16 residues. This sequence joins TRBV10-3 and TRBJ1-6; 9 bases fit TRBD1. The clonotype originates from a man in his forties with active or convalescent COVID-19. The sample taken for sequencing was peripheral blood. The CDR3 is CAISERPTGGDSPLHF. CDR3 nucleotide sequence: TGTGCCATCAGTGAGCGACCGACAGGGGGGGATTCACCCCTCCACTTT.